A single TCR beta chain is shown here with its context. Its cognate antigen is unknown. The authors prepared the TCRbeta library with unique molecular identifiers. TCRdb reprocessed the PCR reads with MiXCR, giving one entry per CDR3 protein. The sample lists 900,000 or so distinct CDR3 sequences, about 15% seen once, with approximately 4.5% in the top ten. The CDR3 runs to 17 residues. The V end was cut by 0 bases, the J end by 0 bases, with 15 bases between. Germline values: CDR1 SGHRS, CDR2 YFSETQ. This sample was taken from a study of T-cell reconstitution after alpha-beta-depleted transplantation in children. Study outcomes and limitations: T-cell numbers and diversity one year post-transplant derived largely from freshly generated T cells. The study reportedly traced alpha-beta T cells about two months after transplant to several hundred expanded graft clones. Where some patients showed high TCRbeta diversity at day 60, it came from recipient T cells and thymic progenitors that had survived.

The sequences come from PBMCs, mostly from graft donor cells, collected 360 days after TCRalphabeta/CD19-depleted stem cell transplant. This clonotype originated in a male patient younger than 18 who had a stem cell transplant for acute lymphoblastic leukemia, so the T cells may come from the graft donor. The chain employs TRBV5-1 and TRBJ1-1, with TRBD1 as a possible D gene (5 bases). CDR3 in amino acids: CASSLVNWGEMNTEAFF. Written as DNA, the CDR3 is TGCGCCAGCAGCTTGGTGAACTGGGGGGAGATGAACACTGAAGCTTTCTTT. The entire variable domain, with the rest obtained from reference TRBV5-1 and TRBJ1-1, is as follows: KAGVTQTPRYLIKTRGQQVTLSCSPISGHRSVSWYQQTPGQGLQFLFEYFSETQRNKGNFPGRFSGRQFSNSRSEMNVSTLELGDSALYLCASSLVNWGEMNTEAFFGQGTRLTVV.